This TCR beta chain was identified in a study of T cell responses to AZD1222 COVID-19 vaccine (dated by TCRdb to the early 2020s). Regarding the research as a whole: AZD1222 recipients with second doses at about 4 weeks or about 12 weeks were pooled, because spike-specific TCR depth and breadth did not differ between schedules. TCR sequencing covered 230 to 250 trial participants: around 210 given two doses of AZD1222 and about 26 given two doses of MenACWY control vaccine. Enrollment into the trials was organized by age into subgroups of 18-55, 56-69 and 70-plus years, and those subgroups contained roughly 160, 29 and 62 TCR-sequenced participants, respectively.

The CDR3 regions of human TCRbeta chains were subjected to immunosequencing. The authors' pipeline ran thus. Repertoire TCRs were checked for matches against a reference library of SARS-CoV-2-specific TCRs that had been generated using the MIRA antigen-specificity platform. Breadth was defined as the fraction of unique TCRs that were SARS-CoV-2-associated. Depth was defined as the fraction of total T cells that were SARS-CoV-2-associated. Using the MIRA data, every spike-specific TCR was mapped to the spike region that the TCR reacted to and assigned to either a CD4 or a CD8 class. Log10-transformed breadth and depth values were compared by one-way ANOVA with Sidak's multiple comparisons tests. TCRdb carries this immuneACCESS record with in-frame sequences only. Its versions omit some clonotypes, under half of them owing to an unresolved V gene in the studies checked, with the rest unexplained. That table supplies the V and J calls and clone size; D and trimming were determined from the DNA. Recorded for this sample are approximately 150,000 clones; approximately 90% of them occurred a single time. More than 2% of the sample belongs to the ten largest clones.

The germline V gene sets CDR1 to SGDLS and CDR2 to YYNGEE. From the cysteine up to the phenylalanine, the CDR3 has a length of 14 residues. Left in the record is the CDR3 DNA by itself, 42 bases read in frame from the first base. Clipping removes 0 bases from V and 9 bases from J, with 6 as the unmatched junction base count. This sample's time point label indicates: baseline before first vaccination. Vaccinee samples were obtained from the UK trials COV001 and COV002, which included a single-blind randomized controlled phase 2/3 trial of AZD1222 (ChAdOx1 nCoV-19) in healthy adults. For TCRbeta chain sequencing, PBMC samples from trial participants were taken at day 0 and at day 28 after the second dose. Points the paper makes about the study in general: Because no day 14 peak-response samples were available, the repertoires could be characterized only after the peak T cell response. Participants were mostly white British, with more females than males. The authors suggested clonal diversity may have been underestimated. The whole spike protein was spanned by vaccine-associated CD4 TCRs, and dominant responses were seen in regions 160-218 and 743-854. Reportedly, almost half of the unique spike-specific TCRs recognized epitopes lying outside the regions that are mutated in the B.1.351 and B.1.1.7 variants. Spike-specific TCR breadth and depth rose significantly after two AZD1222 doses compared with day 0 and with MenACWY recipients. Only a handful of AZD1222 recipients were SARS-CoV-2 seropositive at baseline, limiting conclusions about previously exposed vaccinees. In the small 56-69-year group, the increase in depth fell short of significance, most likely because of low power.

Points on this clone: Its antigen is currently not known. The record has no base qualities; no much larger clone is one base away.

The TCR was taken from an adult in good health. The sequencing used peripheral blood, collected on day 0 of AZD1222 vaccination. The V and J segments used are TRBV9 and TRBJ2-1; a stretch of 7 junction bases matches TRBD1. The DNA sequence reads TGTGCCAGCAGCGTAGCGGCAGGGGGTCGTGAGCAGTTCTTC. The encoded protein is CASSVAAGGREQFF.